Listed here are 11 T cell receptor beta chains from one sample, sequenced in a study of CD8+CD57+ T cells in acquired aplastic anemia. All sequencing subjects had displayed CD8+CD57+ cell expansion on flow cytometry. TCR beta VDJ and CDR3 profiling used genomic DNA as template. Via MiXCR, TCRdb re-called the reads, giving one row per CDR3 protein. The table lists about 120,000 distinct CDR3 sequences, 55% to 70% of them singletons, with 29% in the top ten. The source material was sorted CD4+, CD8+, or CD8+CD57+ T cells (not recorded which) from PBMCs. The receptors come from a human donor with aplastic anemia.

At least ten counts were recorded for this clonotype. The chain's CDR3 is CASSYWESPGTGAGEQYF. The CDR3 nucleotides are TGTGCCAGCAGTTACTGGGAGAGTCCCGGGACAGGCGCTGGCGAGCAGTACTTC. This rearrangement joins TRBV6-2 or TRBV6-3 to TRBJ2-7; 8 nucleotides align to TRBD1. Germline-derived CDR1 and CDR2 are MNHEY and SVGEGT. The V and J ends lost 1 base and 6 bases, in that order; junction bases with no gene match: 17. CDR3 length: 18 amino acids.

This clonotype has a count of ten or more. The rearrangement links TRBV5-6 to TRBJ2-1; D unresolved. Trimming stripped 0 bases from V and 7 bases from J, with 5 bases between. Germline loops: CDR1 SGHDT, CDR2 YYEEEE. The CDR3 runs 12 residues. DNA of the CDR3: TGTGCCAGCAGCTTGGATGGGAATGAGCAGTTCTTC. This encodes CASSLDGNEQFF.

This clonotype turned up a few times. The chain combines TRBV27 with TRBJ2-5; 10 bases are shared with TRBD1. The CDR3 has 16 amino acids. The junction had 11 bases not matched to a gene; V was cut back by 5 bases and J by 5 bases. Per the germline V gene, CDR1 is MNHEY and CDR2 is SMNVEV (reference sequence). The CDR3 loop reads CASSPRQGALAETQYF. The CDR3 nucleotides are TGTGCCAGCAGTCCACGACAGGGGGCATTAGCGGAGACCCAGTACTTC.

The chain employs TRBV10-3 and TRBJ1-1; TRBD1 matches at 7 bases. The CDR3 consists of 17 residues. V lost 9 bases to trimming and J lost 1 base; unmatched junction nucleotides: 17. The germline gives CDR1 ENHRY, CDR2 SYGVKD. The CDR3 DNA reads as TGTGCCATTTATGGACAGGAACAACCACCAAAGAACACTGAAGCTTTCTTT. As protein: CAIYGQEQPPKNTEAFF.

This chain connects TRBV15 to TRBJ1-1; D is possibly TRBD1 (5 bases). V was pared by 1 base and J by 4 bases, with 10 bases between. Germline V CDR1 and CDR2: LNHNV, YYDKDF (reference sequence). There are 14 residues in the CDR3. CDR3 residues: CATSRADKITEAFF. Here the CDR3 DNA reads TGTGCCACCAGCAGAGCGGACAAGATCACTGAAGCTTTCTTT. The variable domain in full, with the rest retrieved from reference TRBV15 and TRBJ1-1, is DAMVIQNPRYQVTQFGKPVTLSCSQTLNHNVMYWYQQKSSQAPKLLFHYYDKDFNNEADTPDNFQSRRPNTSFCFLDIRSPGLGDTAMYLCATSRADKITEAFFGQGTRLTVV.

To note about this clonotype: Mismatch with germline at one junction end may stem from a read error. The genes are TRBV9 and TRBJ1-6; D might be TRBD1 (6 bases). CDR3 length: 12 amino acids. Germline V gene sequence: CDR1 SGDLS, CDR2 YYNGEE. CDR3 sequence reads: CASGVQGSPLHF. The CDR3 nucleotides read TGTGCCAGCGGCGTACAGGGATCACCCCTCCACTTT.

This rearrangement joins TRBV20-1 to TRBJ1-2; the D gene is possibly TRBD1 (6 bases). The CDR3 covers 12 residues. Deletions cut 6 bases from V and 8 bases from J, with 16 bases between. Germline V CDR1 and CDR2: DFQATT, SNEGSKA (reference sequence). The CDR3 DNA reads as TGCAGTGCGGATAGGACAGCAAACGGCTACACCTTC. It codes for CSADRTANGYTF.

This clonotype came up once. The chain is built from TRBV12-3 or TRBV12-4 and TRBJ2-5; D gene unclear. The V gene lost 6 bases and the J gene lost 4 bases, with 6 bases spanning the gap. The CDR3 runs 11 residues. The CDR3 is CASRIRETQYF. CDR3 nucleotides: TGTGCCAGCAGGATCAGAGAGACCCAGTACTTC.

The chain employs TRBV15 and TRBJ2-3; D is ambiguous. Germline V gene data show CDR1 as LNHNV and CDR2 as YYDKDF (reference sequence). This CDR3 region has 13 residues. The V and J ends lost 0 bases and 10 bases respectively, with 11 bases between them. CDR3 residues: CATSREGSGPQYF. The CDR3 DNA sequence: TGTGCCACCAGCAGAGAAGGATCGGGCCCGCAGTATTTT.

This clonotype turned up a few times. The rearrangement links TRBV10-3 to TRBJ2-7, with 11 bases matching TRBD2. Germline trimming cut 0 bases from V and 2 bases from J; bases unmatched to any gene: 6. CDR3 length: 17 residues. CDR1 and CDR2 from the germline V gene are ENHRY and SYGVKD. For the CDR3, the DNA is TGTGCCATCAGTGAGTCCCTAGCGGGAGGCCACGCCTACGAGCAGTACTTC. The encoded protein is CAISESLAGGHAYEQYF.

The chain is built from TRBV29-1 and TRBJ2-7, with 10 positions matching TRBD1. Unmatched junction bases numbered 9, after V lost 8 bases and J lost 5 bases. This CDR3 is built from 13 residues. CDR1 and CDR2 (germline): SQVTM, ANQGSEA. As DNA, the CDR3 is TGCAGCAGTGTAGGACAGGGGGAACACGAGCAGTACTTC. This gives the protein CSSVGQGEHEQYF.